The clone carrying this TCR beta chain was counted many times. The sample comes from a study of neurological immune-mediated disorders. One entry per CDR3 protein results from TCRdb running MiXCR on the 5' RACE reads. The sample lists about 28,000 distinct CDR3 sequences; around 10% were seen once. The ends were cut back, 4 bases at V and 4 bases at J, with 13 bases in the middle. The CDR3 is made up of 14 amino acids. CDR1 LNHNV and CDR2 YYDKDF come from the germline V gene (reference sequence). This sequence was found in a woman aged 55-70 years in good health. V usage is TRBV15 and J usage is TRBJ1-2; possibly TRBD1 for D (6 bases). The source material was PBMCs. The CDR3 sequence: CATSTRGATYGYTF. Written as DNA, the CDR3 is TGTGCCACCAGCACCCGGGGGGCAACCTATGGCTACACCTTC.